This passage covers 16 T cell receptor beta chains from one sample sequenced in a study of CD8+CD57+ T cells in acquired aplastic anemia. CDR3 and TCR beta VDJ profiling relied on a genomic DNA template. TCRdb independently ran MiXCR on the reads; one entry per CDR3 protein. The table shows around 170,000 distinct CDR3 sequences, with approximately 60% occurring only once. Sequenced sample: sorted CD4+, CD8+, or CD8+CD57+ T cells (not recorded which) from PBMCs. The receptors were gathered from a human donor in good health.

In this sample, this clonotype turned up many times. Written as DNA, the CDR3 is TGCAGCGTTGTCCAGCGGGAGAGGGGCAATGAGCAGTTCTTC. This translates into CSVVQRERGNEQFF. The V and J genes are TRBV29-1 and TRBJ2-1; TRBD2 aligns across 8 bases. The germline V gene has CDR1 SQVTM and CDR2 ANQGSEA. V lost 4 bases, J lost 6 bases, and 8 bases stayed unmatched. The CDR3 length is 14 residues.

This chain links TRBV20-1 with TRBJ2-7; 10 bases map to TRBD1. CDR1 and CDR2 (germline): DFQATT, SNEGSKA (reference sequence). V was pared by 2 bases and J by 5 bases, with 9 bases of the junction left unmatched. There are 15 residues in the CDR3. CDR3 sequence reads: CSARFATGGWDEQYF. CDR3 DNA sequence: TGCAGTGCTAGATTCGCGACAGGGGGCTGGGACGAGCAGTACTTC.

The J gene is TRBJ2-3, the V gene TRBV20-1; D may be TRBD2 (5 bases). The germline V gene has CDR1 DFQATT and CDR2 SNEGSKA (reference sequence). Trimming took off 5 bases at V and 0 bases at J, with 15 bases between the two ends. CDR3 length equals 15 residues. In DNA, the CDR3 is TGCAGTGCTGACCGAGGGCTACACAGCACAGATACGCAGTATTTT. As protein: CSADRGLHSTDTQYF.

The chain couples TRBV20-1 to TRBJ2-1, with 10 bases lining up with TRBD1. With 6 bases clipped from V and 4 bases from J, the junction kept 6 bases outside the gene matches. The CDR3 spans 14 residues. In germline, CDR1 is DFQATT, CDR2 SNEGSKA (reference sequence). CDR3 residues: CSALDRGQYNEQFF. The DNA of the CDR3 is TGCAGTGCCTTAGACAGGGGGCAATACAATGAGCAGTTCTTC.

V and J are TRBV6-6 and TRBJ1-3, with D unresolved. The CDR3 runs to 14 residues. CDR1 and CDR2 from the germline V gene are MNHNY and SVGAGI (reference sequence). Trimming removed 6 bases at V and 1 base at J, with 10 bases between. CDR3 amino acids: CASSTTASGNTIYF. The CDR3 nucleotides are TGTGCCAGCAGCACTACAGCGTCTGGAAACACCATATATTTT.

CDR3 coding DNA: TGTGCCATCAACCAAGACAGGGGGGAGACCCAGTACTTC. Translation: CAINQDRGETQYF. V usage is TRBV10-3 and J usage is TRBJ2-5; the match to TRBD1 covers 9 bases. There are 13 residues in the CDR3. CDR1 ENHRY and CDR2 SYGVKD come from the germline V gene. Trimming took 7 bases from V and 5 from J; bases not matched to a gene: 5.

This clonotype has ten or more counts. The CDR3 DNA reads as TGTGCCAGCAGCGTAGCGGCCCACACGTTCGCGAACACCGGGGAGCTGTTTTTT. It codes for CASSVAAHTFANTGELFF. The V gene is TRBV9, the J gene TRBJ2-2; D is ambiguous. Trimming shortened V by 0 bases and J by 0 bases, and 15 bases separated the two germline ends. There are 18 residues in the CDR3. Germline values: CDR1 SGDLS, CDR2 YYNGEE.

This clonotype was seen only once. The chain combines TRBV9 with TRBJ2-7; 13 bases are shared with TRBD2. The CDR3 totals 15 residues. The V gene end was trimmed by 0 bases and the J gene end by 4 bases; junction bases not matched to a gene: 1. In germline, CDR1 is SGDLS, CDR2 YYNGEE. In DNA, the CDR3 is TGTGCCAGCAGCGTAGGGACTAGCGGGGGATACGAGCAGTACTTC. It is translated as CASSVGTSGGYEQYF.

V usage is TRBV6-1 and J usage is TRBJ1-1; tentative D call: TRBD1 (6 bases). The CDR3 totals 15 residues. V was cut by 1 base and J by 4 bases, with 13 bases left in between. Germline V CDR1 and CDR2: MNHNS, SASEGT. The CDR3 sequence: CASSEVGGSSTEAFF. In DNA form, the CDR3 reads TGTGCCAGCAGTGAAGTAGGGGGATCGAGCACTGAAGCTTTCTTT.

This clonotype was recorded only once. The chain couples TRBV20-1 to TRBJ1-1; 12 bases are shared with TRBD1. Germline assignment: CDR1 DFQATT and CDR2 SNEGSKA (reference sequence). The CDR3 runs to 19 residues. V shed 0 bases and J 5 bases; nucleotides not matched to a gene: 16. The CDR3 protein is CSARDPLLGTGGLGTEAFF. Written as DNA, the CDR3 is TGCAGTGCTAGAGATCCCCTTTTAGGGACAGGGGGCTTGGGTACTGAAGCTTTCTTT.

This rearrangement joins TRBV2 to TRBJ2-5; D possibly corresponds to TRBD2 (5 bases). The CDR3 extends over 12 amino acids. The germline CDR1 and CDR2 sequences are SNHLY and FYNNEI. The germline V and J ends were trimmed by 8 bases and 2 bases, with 9 bases remaining between them. CDR3 residues: CASARDQETQYF. CDR3 coding DNA: TGTGCCAGCGCACGGGATCAAGAGACCCAGTACTTC.

This clonotype was observed a handful of times. This chain uses TRBV24-1 with TRBJ2-3; D is perhaps TRBD1 (5 bases). The CDR3 is 15 amino acids. The ends were cut back, 4 bases at V and 5 bases at J, with 15 bases in the middle. The germline CDR1 and CDR2 sequences are KGHDR and SFDVKD. CDR3 sequence: CATSDPLGVGDTQYF. Written as DNA, the CDR3 is TGTGCCACCAGTGACCCGTTAGGGGTGGGAGATACGCAGTATTTT.

This chain connects TRBV27 to TRBJ2-1; D unresolved. The V gene's germline CDR1 is MNHEY and CDR2 SMNVEV (reference sequence). The CDR3 length is 13 residues. V shed 8 bases and J shed 4 bases, with 12 bases lying between them. The CDR3 spells CASFSAVYNEQFF. In DNA, the CDR3 is TGTGCCAGCTTCTCAGCTGTTTACAATGAGCAGTTCTTC.

This clonotype has at least ten counts. The genes are TRBV2 and TRBJ2-3; no reliable D call. The J call may be in error: the DNA end matches TRBJ2-5 better. Germline V gives CDR1 SNHLY, CDR2 FYNNEI. There are 10 residues in the CDR3. CDR3 region: CASSGDTQYF. The CDR3 DNA reads TGTGCCAGCAGTGGGGATACCCAGTACTTC.

This clonotype was seen once. V is TRBV5-1 and J is TRBJ2-3, with a tentative D call TRBD1 (5 bases). The CDR3 is 14 residues long. With 4 bases removed from V and 3 bases from J, the gap between germline ends came to 12 bases. The germline V gene has CDR1 SGHRS and CDR2 YFSETQ. This CDR3 is CASSLPKGTDTQYF. The DNA for the CDR3 is TGCGCCAGCAGCCTGCCCAAGGGGACAGATACGCAGTATTTT.

This clonotype was seen a single time. V is TRBV12-3 or TRBV12-4 and J is TRBJ1-1, with D unclear. Trimming pared 0 bases from V and 1 base from J, leaving 6 bases between. This CDR3 has 14 amino acids. The CDR3 DNA sequence: TGTGCCAGCAGTTTAGCGGGGAAGAACACTGAAGCTTTCTTT. This sequence encodes CASSLAGKNTEAFF.